This entry is about one T cell receptor beta chain. This clonotype counts as medium-sized (0.01 to 0.1%). Which antigen it targets is not known. No qualities accompany the bases; no much larger clone lies one base away. These data come from a study (dated by TCRdb to the early 2010s). Data came from an Illumina Genome Analyzer IIx. The public reads were quality trimmed at Q25 with fastp and then assembled into clones with MiXCR by TCRdb, keeping productive beta chains. Rows merge per CDR3 protein into single entries with the most common DNA and genes. The sample yields 6,500 to 7,500 distinct CDR3 sequences; roughly 32% were counted once. Approximately 23% of the sample goes to the ten largest clones. This receptor was identified in a human donor. Material: blood.

The DNA sequence follows: TGTGCCAGCAGTCCTGCTAATTATTCACCCCTCCACTTT. This codes for CASSPANYSPLHF. Rearrangement joined TRBV14 to TRBJ1-6, with the D gene not clear enough to name. There are 13 amino acids in the CDR3, from cysteine to phenylalanine inclusive. Solely the CDR3 DNA is kept, with 39 bases framed from the first base. V and J are truncated by 6 bases and 8 bases respectively, leaving an intervening sequence of 11 bases. Via the germline V gene, CDR1 is SGHDN and CDR2 FVKESK.